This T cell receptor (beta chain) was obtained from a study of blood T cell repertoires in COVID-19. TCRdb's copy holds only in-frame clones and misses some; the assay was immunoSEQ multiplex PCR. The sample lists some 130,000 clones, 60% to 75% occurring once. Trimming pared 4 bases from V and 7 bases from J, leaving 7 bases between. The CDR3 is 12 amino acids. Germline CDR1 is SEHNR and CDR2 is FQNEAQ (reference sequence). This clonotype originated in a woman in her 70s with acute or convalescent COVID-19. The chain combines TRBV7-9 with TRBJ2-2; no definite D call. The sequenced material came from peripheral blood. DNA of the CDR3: TGTGCCAGCAGCTGGAGAGTCGGGGAGCTGTTTTTT. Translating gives CASSWRVGELFF.